This TCR beta chain was obtained from a study of identical twins (dated by TCRdb to 2016 to 2017). The study in broad terms: To test whether fetal clonotypes persist, this study deep-sequenced TCR alpha and beta repertoires from monozygotic twins, from unrelated adults of various ages, and from cord blood. To rule out contamination, replicate twin experiments were performed at different times with different library preparation protocols.

Every donor in the study was a healthy Caucasian. For this clonotype: Its specific antigen is unknown. No qualities accompany the bases; no much larger clone lies one base away.

Sequences MNHEY (CDR1) and SVGEGT (CDR2) are obtained from the germline V gene. Between the V and J ends, shortened by 2 bases and 1 base respectively, the junction contains 8 bases. The CDR3 runs 14 amino acids, cysteine and phenylalanine included. Only the CDR3 portion is preserved as DNA: 42 bases, with reading frame beginning at the first base. Paper-wide results and their limitations: Fewer insertions were carried by abundant cord blood beta clonotypes, a similar but weaker trend appeared in young adult naive repertoires, and no such trend appeared in memory repertoires. Out-of-frame TCR alpha sequences shared between twins showed an excess of low generation-probability sequences compared with coincidental sharing between unrelated individuals. Invariant T cells such as MAIT and iNKT could partly confound zero-insertion analyses, though diverse VJ usage argued against this for most clonotypes. Recombination models systematically underestimated out-of-frame TCR alpha sharing in monozygotic twins but agreed with sharing between unrelated individuals. Conclusions relied on cross-sectional statistical analysis, since the same donors could not be followed over many years. A weaker excess of twin sharing was found in beta out-of-frame sequences because the signal-to-noise ratio was lowered by fewer shared sequences.

Libraries were built with 5' RACE. TCRdb records Illumina HiSeq 2000 as the sequencer. A universal primer binding site was introduced by template switching, and a unique molecular identifier was present in the final cDNA, enabling accurate counting of TCR cDNA molecules. First-strand cDNA for TCR alpha and beta chains was synthesized from specific primers in the conserved constant-segment region. To control for contamination, every cDNA library carried two barcodes: a SMART-Mk sample barcode plus Illumina barcodes. TruSeq adapter sequences and Illumina sample barcodes were added in two successive PCR steps. TCR alpha and beta cDNA libraries were sequenced on the Illumina HiSeq platform with custom primers. The original pipeline was this. Raw reads were processed with MiGEC to extract unique molecular identifiers, and MiXCR was used to determine CDR3 positions. For each individual, recombination models were inferred using an EM algorithm with the repgenHMM and IGoR tools. Shared clonotype analysis was performed with the tcR package in R, normalizing sharing by the product of cloneset sizes. To study raw recombination free of thymic and clonal selection effects, out-of-frame nonproductive sequences were analyzed. TCRdb applied fastp at Q25 and MiXCR to the public reads, then kept only in-frame beta chains. When rows share a CDR3 protein, they turn into one entry using the most common DNA and genes. V and J calls and clone size were set by TCRdb, not the authors. This sample comprises 1.5 million to 2 million distinct CDR3 sequences, under 35% of them detected only once. The ten biggest clones cover 0.25% to 0.3% of the sample.

The V and J genes are TRBV6-2 or TRBV6-3 and TRBJ1-2, with a tentative D gene TRBD1 over 6 matching bases. The clonotype was recovered from a newborn girl in good health. The material sequenced was cord blood. CDR3 sequence: CASSYLDSNYGYTF. Here is the DNA: TGTGCCAGCAGTTACCTGGACAGTAACTATGGCTACACCTTC.